This record concerns one T cell receptor (beta chain) sequence. The target of this receptor is not known. Per-nucleotide qualities are absent, and no much larger clonotype sits a single base away. The immunoSEQ Assay, a bias-controlled multiplex PCR, was used to amplify TCRbeta CDR3 regions from genomic DNA. On the authors' methods: Within the assay, amplification of reference gene primers was used to estimate how many nucleated cells each sample contained. To quantify the absolute abundance of each unique TCRbeta CDR3 rearrangement, sequence reads were collapsed and filtered. For each sample, productive Simpson clonality was calculated by taking the square root of Simpson's diversity index across productive rearrangements. The immuneACCESS repertoire file appears here via TCRdb, limited to in-frame rearrangements. These files lack a portion of the clones; in checked studies, under half of the deficit traces to unresolved V genes, and the cause of the others is not known. V, J and clone size reflect that table, while D and trimming were determined from the DNA. In this sample the table shows tens of thousands of clones, approximately 80% of which occur a single time. The ten largest clonotypes hold roughly 4.8% of the sample.

Including cysteine and phenylalanine, the CDR3 has 18 amino acids. The retained sequence is limited to the CDR3, 54 bases, with the frame set at the first base. Looking up the germline V gene yields CDR1 SGHDN and CDR2 FVKESK. V lost 4 bases and J lost 3 bases; the stretch between them is 24 bases long. The source of the sample is a study of blood T cell repertoires in COVID-19 (dated by TCRdb to 2020 to 2022). Background for the entire study: Samples covering the acute and convalescent phases of COVID-19 were provided by collaborators in the United States, Italy and Spain. The samples were drawn from two sources: the first 160 participants of the ongoing ImmuneRACE study, and 1,254 subjects contributed by 6 global collaborators. The repertoires were released in a freely available public database intended as a resource for research on the immune response to SARS-CoV-2. The dataset comprised deeply sampled blood TCRbeta repertoires from subjects exposed to, actively infected with, or recovered from COVID-19. HLA class I and class II types, where available, came from metadata supplied by the sample provider rather than from assay-based typing. The prospective study material was composed of cDNA or gDNA derived from T cells, B-cell-depleted T cells, or PBMCs. The sample metadata nearly always contained a de-identified subject ID, COVID-19 status, age in years and sex. What the work shows at the level of the full study, not this receptor alone: How much clinical and demographic metadata was included differed by source and by participant, and the metadata was provided uncurated.

Whole blood was collected in K2EDTA tubes by collaborating institutions according to the institutions' own protocols. For TCRbeta analysis, collaborators shipped samples as frozen whole blood, isolated PBMCs, or DNA extracted from either of those sample types. The TCR sequence derives from a woman aged 70-85 years with acute or convalescent COVID-19. What was sequenced was peripheral blood. The chain employs TRBV14 and TRBJ1-2, with TRBD1 as a weak D call on 5 bases. The bases read TGTGCCAGCAGCCTAGTTGGCCGCGCTTCTGGCAGGGACTATGGCTACACCTTC. It translates as CASSLVGRASGRDYGYTF.